This T cell receptor beta chain appears in the sequencing data of a study of blood T cell repertoires in COVID-19 (dated by TCRdb to 2019 to 2021). Study-wide context: Samples covering the acute and convalescent phases of COVID-19 were provided by collaborators in the United States, Italy and Spain. Subjects who had been exposed to COVID-19, were actively infected with it, or had recovered from it provided the deeply sampled blood TCRbeta repertoires that made up the dataset. Where HLA class I and class II types were available, the types were taken from metadata supplied by the sample provider, not from assay-based typing. Samples came from the ongoing ImmuneRACE study (first 160 participants) plus 1,254 subjects from 6 global collaborators. The repertoires were made available in a free public database intended to serve as a resource for research on the immune response to SARS-CoV-2. The prospective study material was composed of cDNA or gDNA derived from T cells, B-cell-depleted T cells, or PBMCs. The sample metadata nearly always contained a de-identified subject ID, COVID-19 status, age in years and sex.

Details on this clone: Which antigen it targets is not known. Qualities for individual bases were not recorded, and no much larger clone is one base off.

As encoded in the germline V gene (reference sequence), CDR1 is LGHDT while CDR2 is YNNKEL. V is trimmed back by 4 bases and J by 4 bases, and the junction contains 4 bases that no gene match accounts for. The CDR3 has 14 amino acids, counting the end cysteine and phenylalanine. The sequence is cut down to CDR3 DNA, 42 bases in frame from base 1. Results the study describes overall, beyond this receptor: The amount of clinical and demographic metadata varied by source and participant and was provided uncurated.

Whole blood was collected in K2EDTA tubes by collaborating institutions according to the institutions' own protocols. For TCRbeta analysis, collaborators shipped samples in one of three forms: frozen whole blood, isolated PBMCs, or DNA extracted from either of those sample types. TCRbeta CDR3 regions were amplified from genomic DNA by means of the immunoSEQ Assay, a bias-controlled multiplex PCR. Per the authors' processing: Nucleated cell counts per sample were estimated from amplification of reference gene primers within the assay. To quantify the absolute abundance of each unique TCRbeta CDR3 rearrangement, sequence reads were collapsed and filtered. Productive Simpson clonality was computed per sample as the square root of Simpson's diversity index over productive rearrangements. TCRdb mirrors the immuneACCESS table, restricted to in-frame sequences. Some clones are absent from its copies; in checked studies, under half trace to an unresolved V gene, and the reason for the others is unknown. V and J calls and clone size follow that table, whereas D and trimming were derived from the DNA. For this sample there are tens of thousands of clones; around nine tenths appear just once. Of the sample, under 6.5% is held by the ten largest clones.

The source of this sequence is a human donor in a cohort sampled during active COVID-19. Recombination linked TRBV3-1 (or the pseudogene TRBV3-2) to TRBJ2-7; 10 central nucleotides agree with TRBD1. The specimen sequenced was peripheral blood. The CDR3 amino acid sequence is: CASSLRDRGYEQYF. The base sequence is TGTGCCAGCAGCCTCCGGGACAGGGGTTACGAGCAGTACTTC.